The present T cell receptor (beta chain) was sequenced within a study of blood T cell repertoires in COVID-19. The wider study: Specimens from acute and convalescent COVID-19 originated in the United States, Italy and Spain. T cells, B-cell-depleted T cells, or PBMCs supplied cDNA or gDNA.

Per the authors' pipeline: Estimation of nucleated cell counts relied on the amplification of reference gene primers. Assay used: immunoSEQ multiplex PCR; TCRdb lists only in-frame clones, some missing. V and J calls and clone size come straight from that table; D and trimming were deduced from the DNA. This table holds 97,000 or so clones, around 84% found once. This CDR3 has 16 residues. Germline V lookup: CDR1 SGDLS, CDR2 YYNGEE. V lost 3 bases and J 5 bases, leaving 19 bases between the germline ends. The source is a middle-aged man with active or convalescent COVID-19. The chain uses TRBV9 and TRBJ2-3; tentative D call: TRBD2 (6 bases). Source material: peripheral blood. The DNA for the CDR3 is TGTGCCAGCAGCGCCAAGACTAGTCCGGGACGAGATACGCAGTATTTT. It encodes CASSAKTSPGRDTQYF.